This TCR beta chain was identified during a study of T-cell reconstitution after alpha-beta-depleted transplantation in children. Broader study findings: Several hundred expanded graft clones reportedly were the source of alpha-beta T cells about two months after transplant.

Note on this clonotype: Its antigen is undetermined.

Molecular barcoding with unique molecular identifiers was used for the TCRbeta library. TCRdb fed the PCR reads into MiXCR, producing one record per CDR3 protein. The sample consists of some 600,000 distinct CDR3 sequences, over 10% of them appearing once. CDR1 LGHNA and CDR2 YSLEER come from the germline V gene. V gave up 5 bases and J gave up 6 bases, with 12 bases separating them. The CDR3 extends over 13 amino acids. This material consisted of PBMCs, mostly from graft donor cells, taken 360 days after TCRalphabeta/CD19-depleted stem cell transplant. The gene calls are TRBV4-3 and TRBJ2-3; D is possibly TRBD1 (5 bases). This receptor was obtained from a male patient between 10 and 17 years old who had a stem cell transplant for acute myeloid leukemia, so the T cells may come from the graft donor. The CDR3 sequence is CASSSRAMDTQYF. The DNA of the CDR3 is TGCGCCAGCAGCTCCAGGGCCATGGATACGCAGTATTTT.